A selection of T cell receptor beta chains follows, all from one sample in a study of CD8+CD57+ T cells in acquired aplastic anemia. TCRdb re-analysed the reads in MiXCR, keeping a single row per CDR3 protein. Of about 120,000 distinct CDR3 sequences listed, over 55% were seen once; the top ten hold around 29%. Sequenced input: sorted CD4+, CD8+, or CD8+CD57+ T cells (not recorded which) from PBMCs. Source of these receptors: a human donor with aplastic anemia. Both conserved end residues are part of each CDR3. The order of the fields is CDR3 DNA, CDR3 protein, clone size, V gene, J gene, D gene. D genes are given only for firm matches. Expanded clones are given a class, and other clones once, few, many or no size at all.

DNA: TGTGCCAGCAGCTTAGCGGCGGGAGGGCCGTTCGAGCAGTACTTC; CDR3: CASSLAAGGPFEQYF; size: .; V: TRBV7-6; J: TRBJ2-7; D: TRBD2
DNA: TGTGCCAGCAGCCGAGGACAGGGCCCAGGTGATACGCAGTATTTT; CDR3: CASSRGQGPGDTQYF; size: many; V: TRBV7-9; J: TRBJ2-3; D: TRBD1
DNA: TGCAGTGCTAGAGATTCCGCGGGAGCCCGCCCCCGGGAGCAGTACTTC; CDR3: CSARDSAGARPREQYF; size: many; V: TRBV20-1; J: TRBJ2-7; D: TRBD2
DNA: TGTGCCAGTAGTACCCCGGGACAGCCCTACGAGCAGTACTTC; CDR3: CASSTPGQPYEQYF; size: once; V: TRBV19; J: TRBJ2-7; D: TRBD1
DNA: TGCGCCAGCAGTGACAGGGGATGGGCAGATACGCAGTATTTT; CDR3: CASSDRGWADTQYF; size: .; V: TRBV10-2; J: TRBJ2-3; D: .
DNA: TGTGCCATCAGTGTACAGGGGGCGAACGAGCAGTACTTC; CDR3: CAISVQGANEQYF; size: .; V: TRBV6-1; J: TRBJ2-7; D: TRBD1
DNA: TGTGCCAGCAGTTTCGGACCCGCGTCTGGAAACACCATATATTTT; CDR3: CASSFGPASGNTIYF; size: .; V: TRBV27; J: TRBJ1-3; D: .
DNA: TGTGCCAGCAGCCCCAGGGACACCGGGGAGCTGTTTTTT; CDR3: CASSPRDTGELFF; size: .; V: TRBV7-9; J: TRBJ2-2; D: .
DNA: TGTGCCATCAGTAGTGAAGAGGCTAGCGGGATGATAGAGCAGTTCTTC; CDR3: CAISSEEASGMIEQFF; size: .; V: TRBV10-3; J: TRBJ2-1; D: TRBD2
DNA: TGTGCCAGCTCACCACCGCTTAAGGTCTCACCGGGTGAAGCTTTCTTT; CDR3: CASSPPLKVSPGEAFF; size: .; V: TRBV18; J: TRBJ1-1; D: .
DNA: TGTGCCAGCAGTTGGACAGGGGAAGACGAGCAGTACTTC; CDR3: CASSWTGEDEQYF; size: .; V: TRBV12-3/TRBV12-4; J: TRBJ2-7; D: TRBD1
DNA: TGTGCCAGCAGGGTGACAGGGGGAAGCGAGCAGTACTTC; CDR3: CASRVTGGSEQYF; size: .; V: TRBV2; J: TRBJ2-7; D: TRBD1
DNA: TGTGCCATCAGTGTGGAGGGGAACTATGGCTACACCTTC; CDR3: CAISVEGNYGYTF; size: .; V: TRBV10-3; J: TRBJ1-2; D: .
DNA: TGTGCCAGCAGCGCGCCCGGTGAGACCCAGTACTTC; CDR3: CASSAPGETQYF; size: .; V: TRBV7-6; J: TRBJ2-5; D: .
DNA: TGTGCCAGCAGCTTAGTGACTAGCGGTGGCACAGATACGCAGTATTTT; CDR3: CASSLVTSGGTDTQYF; size: .; V: TRBV7-2; J: TRBJ2-3; D: TRBD2
DNA: TGTGCCACCAGCGAGCGGGATGTCGACACCGGGGAGCTGTTTTTT; CDR3: CATSERDVDTGELFF; size: many; V: TRBV15; J: TRBJ2-2; D: TRBD2
DNA: TGCGCCAGCAGCTTGGCTGGTAACACAGATACGCAGTATTTT; CDR3: CASSLAGNTDTQYF; size: few; V: TRBV5-1; J: TRBJ2-3; D: .
DNA: TGTGCCAGCAGCTTGAGCGGGGAAGGGCAGTACTTC; CDR3: CASSLSGEGQYF; size: once; V: TRBV7-2; J: TRBJ2-7; D: TRBD2
DNA: TGTGCCAGCAGCTACCTAGTTGATAGGGGCGGCACTGAAGCTTTCTTT; CDR3: CASSYLVDRGGTEAFF; size: .; V: TRBV5-6; J: TRBJ1-1; D: .
DNA: TGTGCCAGTAAGCACAGTGATTCACCCCTCCACTTT; CDR3: CASKHSDSPLHF; size: .; V: TRBV19; J: TRBJ1-6; D: .
DNA: TGTGCCAGCAGCCCGCGTGGTGGCAAGCGCTCCTACGAGCAGTACTTC; CDR3: CASSPRGGKRSYEQYF; size: .; V: TRBV11-2; J: TRBJ2-7; D: .
DNA: TGTGCCAGCATCCATGAGCAGTTCTTC; CDR3: CASIHEQFF; size: .; V: TRBV2; J: TRBJ2-1; D: .
DNA: TGTGCCAGCAGCTTAGGCGATCCCGGGGAGCTGTTTTTT; CDR3: CASSLGDPGELFF; size: many; V: TRBV7-2; J: TRBJ2-2; D: .
DNA: TGTGCTAGTGGTTTGATACTGAACCCTCCCAAGGGGACTCACGGAAACACCATATATTTT; CDR3: CASGLILNPPKGTHGNTIYF; size: .; V: TRBV12-5; J: TRBJ1-3; D: .
DNA: TGCGCCAGCAGCTTGGCGGGGAGCAACTATGGCTACACCTTC; CDR3: CASSLAGSNYGYTF; size: many; V: TRBV5-1; J: TRBJ1-2; D: .
DNA: TGTGCCAGCAGCTTACTACGGACTAGCGGGAATACCTACGAGCAGTACTTC; CDR3: CASSLLRTSGNTYEQYF; size: .; V: TRBV11-2; J: TRBJ2-7; D: TRBD2
DNA: TGTGCCAGCAGACCACAGGGGGGTCAAGAGACCCAGTACTTC; CDR3: CASRPQGGQETQYF; size: many; V: TRBV12-3/TRBV12-4; J: TRBJ2-5; D: TRBD1